These 31 T cell receptor beta chains share one sample of origin, sequenced in a study of regulatory T cells in long-lasting Graves disease. For TCR beta, libraries came from iRepertoire HTBI primers and Arm-PCR of CDR3 regions. In TCRdb, the multiplex PCR reads were re-called with MiXCR into one record per CDR3 protein. The data show hundreds of thousands of distinct CDR3 sequences, about 14% seen once. The time point was: newly diagnosed GD, antithyroid drugs for less than 3 months. The TCR library was made from RNA that had been extracted from PBMCs in TRIzol. The sample in question was peripheral blood mononuclear cells (PBMCs), obtained at new diagnosis, from a patient treated with antithyroid drugs. The receptors originated from a female donor with Graves disease.

This clonotype was counted at least ten times. The chain has TRBV7-3 and TRBJ2-1; TRBD2 aligns across 7 bases. The CDR3 consists of 15 residues. V dropped 1 base and J dropped 8; count of bases not matched to a gene: 8. Germline V gene lookup returns CDR1 SGHTA and CDR2 FQGTGA. The CDR3 region is CASSLIAGVRDEQFF. CDR3 DNA sequence: TGTGCCAGCAGCTTAATTGCGGGAGTGAGGGATGAGCAGTTCTTC.

There are many counts of this clonotype. The chain uses TRBV12-3 or TRBV12-4 and TRBJ2-7; D is unclear. Trimming cost V 7 bases and J 4 bases, with 8 bases left between them. The CDR3 loop spans 11 amino acids. The CDR3 coding sequence is TGTGCCAGCAAGCTAGGGTACGAGCAGTACTTC. Amino acids: CASKLGYEQYF.

This clonotype was observed a few times. The chain couples TRBV10-3 to TRBJ2-1, with TRBD2 identical over 12 bases. This CDR3 is 13 amino acids long. The J segment lost 9 bases and the V segment lost 6 bases, leaving 3 bases of the junction unmatched. Germline V lookup: CDR1 ENHRY, CDR2 SYGVKD. CDR3 in amino acids: CAISGLAGSEQFF. The CDR3 DNA is TGTGCCATCAGCGGACTAGCGGGGTCTGAGCAGTTCTTC.

This chain uses TRBV19 with TRBJ2-2; TRBD1 matches 8 bases. Germline values: CDR1 LNHDA, CDR2 SQIVND (reference sequence). V lost 7 bases, J lost 4 bases, and 5 bases stayed unmatched. The CDR3 totals 14 residues. DNA of the CDR3: TGTGCCAGTACCCTGCAGGGGGCCACCGGGGAGCTGTTTTTT. Encoded protein: CASTLQGATGELFF.

The chain uses TRBV7-9 and TRBJ2-2; TRBD2 matches at 8 bases. Germline V gene data show CDR1 as SEHNR and CDR2 as FQNEAQ (reference sequence). CDR3 length: 15 amino acids. V trimming: 5 bases; J trimming: 5 bases; junction bases outside the gene matches: 7. Here the CDR3 DNA reads TGTGCCAGCAGCGACGGACTAGCCGAGACCGGGGAGCTGTTTTTT. Protein product: CASSDGLAETGELFF.

Concerning this clonotype itself: As the CDR3 is not closed by the conserved phenylalanine or tryptophan, this likely results from a read error. Because the CDR3's place on the DNA is in doubt, the DNA is left out and the CDR3 is given as listed by TCRdb. V usage is TRBV7-2 and J usage is TRBJ2-6; the table calls TRBD1, which could not be checked here. 9 amino acids form the CDR3, both terminal residues included. The V gene's germline CDR1 is SGHTA and CDR2 FQGNSA. Here the CDR3 reads CASSQRPGQ.

This clonotype was seen ten or more times. The chain employs TRBV6-2 or TRBV6-3 and TRBJ1-5; unclear D gene. CDR3 size: 15 residues. Germline CDR1 and CDR2: MNHEY and SVGEGT. V lost 8 bases to trimming and J lost 0 bases, with 14 bases between them. The CDR3 reads CASLERQLSNQPQHF. In nucleotides, the CDR3 is TGTGCCAGCCTGGAACGACAACTTAGCAATCAGCCCCAGCATTTT.

This clonotype was found many times. The V gene is TRBV4-2, the J gene TRBJ1-2; possible D gene TRBD1, 6 bases. Per the germline V gene, CDR1 is LGHNA and CDR2 is YNFKEQ. V was pared by 6 bases and J by 2 bases, with 13 bases between. The CDR3 runs 14 residues. CDR3 coding DNA: TGTGCCAGCAGACGAACAGGGAGAAACTATGGCTACACCTTC. Its protein product is CASRRTGRNYGYTF.

This clonotype was found a few times. The junction and the germline gene differ at one end; a read error may be behind it. The chain links TRBV6-1 to TRBJ2-3; D may be TRBD2 (6 bases). CDR3 length equals 16 residues. Germline V gene sequence: CDR1 MNHNS, CDR2 SASEGT. CDR3 amino acids: CASSDEPVGGPDTRYF. The CDR3 DNA reads as TGTGCCAGCAGTGACGAGCCGGTCGGGGGACCAGATACGCGGTATTTT.

This clonotype was recorded many times. The CDR3 DNA reads as TGCAGTGCTCGACAGAGCCTTTACAATGAGCAGTTCTTC. It is translated as CSARQSLYNEQFF. V is TRBV20-1 and J is TRBJ2-1; perhaps TRBD1 as D (5 bases). CDR1 and CDR2 (germline): DFQATT, SNEGSKA (reference sequence). Trimming left V 5 bases short and J 4 bases short, with 12 bases between. The CDR3 totals 13 residues.

This clonotype was counted between two and nine times. The chain links TRBV25-1 to TRBJ2-6; 9 bases fit TRBD1. This CDR3 spans 19 amino acids. J lost 1 base, V lost 5 bases, and 12 bases had no gene match. CDR1 is MGHDK, CDR2 SYGVNS, per germline. The CDR3: CASSQGQGPGGSGANVLTF. As DNA, the CDR3 is TGTGCCAGCAGTCAAGGACAGGGGCCAGGCGGTTCTGGGGCCAACGTCCTGACTTTC.

In this sample, this clonotype turned up many times. The V call is TRBV3-1, the J call TRBJ1-4; D call uncertain. There are 12 residues in the CDR3. With 2 bases removed from V and 6 bases from J, the gap between germline ends came to 4 bases. Germline V lookup: CDR1 LGHDT, CDR2 YNNKEL (reference sequence). The CDR3 spells CASSQRDEKLFF. In DNA form, the CDR3 reads TGTGCCAGCAGCCAACGGGATGAAAAACTGTTTTTT.

This clonotype came up a few times. A much larger clone differs by one base, so this may be a read error. The chain has TRBV2 and TRBJ2-5; the match to TRBD2 covers 14 bases. Trimming cost V 4 bases and J 5 bases; bases outside gene matches: 3. CDR1 is SNHLY and CDR2 is FYNNEI in the germline V gene. The CDR3 loop spans 15 amino acids. The CDR3 loop is CASSVGTSGSETQYF. CDR3 DNA: TGTGCCAGCAGTGTCGGGACTAGCGGGAGTGAGACCCAGTACTTC.

The genes are TRBV10-3 and TRBJ1-4; D ambiguous. The CDR3 extends over 12 amino acids. With 4 bases removed from V and 5 bases from J, the gap between germline ends came to 5 bases. The germline gives CDR1 ENHRY, CDR2 SYGVKD. CDR3 nucleotide sequence: TGTGCCATCAGTGCTGGCAATGAAAAACTGTTTTTT. Its translation: CAISAGNEKLFF.

The chain combines TRBV2 with TRBJ2-6; D may be TRBD1 (6 bases). In germline, CDR1 is SNHLY, CDR2 FYNNEI. V was pared by 7 bases and J by 0 bases, with 19 bases between. This CDR3 region has 18 residues. Written as DNA, the CDR3 is TGTGCCAGCATCACAAGGACAGTCAAATTCTCTGGGGCCAACGTCCTGACTTTC. Residues: CASITRTVKFSGANVLTF.

This clonotype occurred many times. This chain connects TRBV12-3 or TRBV12-4 to TRBJ1-5, with D unclear. The CDR3 covers 13 residues. V gave up 7 bases and J gave up 2 bases, with 9 bases separating them. The CDR3 loop is CASTGSRNQPQHF. The CDR3, as DNA: TGTGCCAGCACCGGGTCTCGCAATCAGCCCCAGCATTTT.

V is TRBV29-1 and J is TRBJ2-1; TRBD2 might be the D (6 bases). The CDR3 spans 13 residues. V lost 6 bases and J lost 3, with 12 bases in between. Per the germline V gene, CDR1 is SQVTM and CDR2 is ANQGSEA. CDR3 protein: CSVIAEHYNEQFF. As DNA, the CDR3 is TGCAGCGTCATAGCGGAGCACTACAATGAGCAGTTCTTC.

This clonotype was detected many times. For the CDR3, the DNA is TGTGCCAGCAGGCGGGACTCCTACGAGCAGTACTTC. This gives the protein CASRRDSYEQYF. The genes are TRBV3-1 and TRBJ2-7; perhaps TRBD2 as D (6 bases). CDR1 is LGHDT, CDR2 YNNKEL, per germline (reference sequence). This CDR3 is built from 12 residues. Trimming pared 6 bases from V and 0 bases from J, leaving 6 bases between.

Many counts were recorded for this clonotype. This chain links TRBV6-2 or TRBV6-3 with TRBJ2-1; 9 bases are shared with TRBD2. The CDR3 covers 14 residues. CDR1 and CDR2 from the germline V gene are MNHEY and SVGEGT. V shed 4 bases, J shed 5 bases, and the junction held 3 bases outside the gene matches. CDR3 residues: CASSSRLADNEQFF. In DNA, the CDR3 is TGTGCCAGCAGTTCCCGACTAGCGGACAATGAGCAGTTCTTC.

This clonotype was recorded at least ten times. The chain carries TRBV12-3 or TRBV12-4 and TRBJ2-1, with D tentatively TRBD2 (5 bases). The length of the CDR3 is 14 residues. With 3 bases removed from V and 5 bases from J, the gap between germline ends came to 11 bases. CDR3 sequence reads: CASSFLGENNEQFF. The CDR3 bases are TGTGCCAGCAGTTTCTTGGGAGAAAACAATGAGCAGTTCTTC.

At least ten counts were recorded for this clonotype. The chain uses TRBV4-1 and TRBJ2-3; D possibly corresponds to TRBD2 (5 bases). V was clipped by 4 bases and J by 1 base, with 18 bases between them. The CDR3 spans 17 residues. The germline gives CDR1 MGHRA, CDR2 YSYEKL. The CDR3 coding sequence is TGCGCCAGCAGCCTCGCCTCTACTAGTGAAGGCACAGATACGCAGTATTTT. Translation: CASSLASTSEGTDTQYF.

This clonotype was picked up many times. The CDR3, as DNA: TGTGCCAGCACTCCCTCGGGACTGAAGGGGGGGATCAATCAGCCCCAGCATTTT. This encodes CASTPSGLKGGINQPQHF. V usage is TRBV2 and J usage is TRBJ1-5, with D perhaps matching TRBD1 (6 bases). CDR3 length: 18 residues. Germline CDR1 and CDR2: SNHLY and FYNNEI. The V end lost 7 bases, the J end lost 3 bases, and 25 bases lay between the germline ends. The full variable domain, its missing parts supplied by reference TRBV2 and TRBJ1-5, is EPEVTQTPSHQVTQMGQEVILRCVPISNHLYFYWYRQILGQKVEFLVSFYNNEISEKSEIFDDQFSVERPDGSNFTLKIRSTKLEDSAMYFCASTPSGLKGGINQPQHFGDGTRLSIL.

This clonotype was seen repeatedly, ten times or more. The gene calls are TRBV6-1 and TRBJ2-7; TRBD1 agrees at 10 bases. Germline CDR1 and CDR2: MNHNS and SASEGT. V dropped 8 bases and J dropped 5; count of bases not matched to a gene: 6. The CDR3 totals 13 residues. The CDR3 DNA sequence: TGTGCCAGCTCCGGGACAGGGGTCCACGAGCAGTACTTC. Its translation: CASSGTGVHEQYF.

The table lists this clonotype with a few counts. This chain connects TRBV27 to TRBJ1-5; TRBD1 matches 8 bases. The V gene end was trimmed by 5 bases and the J gene end by 3 bases; junction bases not matched to a gene: 9. CDR3 length: 16 amino acids. Germline V CDR1 and CDR2: MNHEY, SMNVEV (reference sequence). CDR3 sequence reads: CASSADRGPLNQPQHF. The CDR3 coding sequence is TGTGCCAGCAGTGCCGACAGGGGACCTCTCAATCAGCCCCAGCATTTT.

This clonotype occurred many times. The rearrangement uses TRBV7-3 and TRBJ2-2, with D tentatively TRBD1 (5 bases). Trimming took 5 bases from V and 6 from J, leaving 16 bases between them. The germline gives CDR1 SGHTA, CDR2 FQGTGA. This CDR3 contains 15 residues. The CDR3: CASSQRAGIAGELFF. CDR3 nucleotide sequence: TGTGCCAGCAGCCAACGGGCAGGGATTGCCGGGGAGCTGTTTTTT.

This clonotype was detected ten times or more. J is TRBJ2-1 and V is TRBV28; D gene ambiguous. Germline V gives CDR1 MDHEN, CDR2 SYDVKM. V was clipped by 1 base and J by 0 bases, with 10 bases between them. This CDR3 has 16 amino acids. DNA for the CDR3: TGTGCCAGCAGTTTATCGGTAGATTTCTCCTACAATGAGCAGTTCTTC. This translates into CASSLSVDFSYNEQFF.

This clonotype came up many times. This rearrangement joins TRBV3-1 to TRBJ2-3; tentative D call: TRBD2 (6 bases). V lost 0 bases to trimming and J lost 1 base, with 8 bases between them. CDR3 size: 15 residues. Germline assignment: CDR1 LGHDT and CDR2 YNNKEL (reference sequence). The CDR3 region has the DNA TGTGCCAGCAGCCAAGATCCGGGGGGCACAGATACGCAGTATTTT. Translated: CASSQDPGGTDTQYF.

The V and J genes are TRBV9 and TRBJ1-2; D is possibly TRBD1 (6 bases). This CDR3 comprises 18 residues. V lost 0 bases, J lost 4 bases, and 22 bases lay in between. CDR1 is SGDLS, CDR2 YYNGEE, per germline. This chain's CDR3 is CASSVGGDIGLGGYGYTF. The CDR3 nucleotides read TGTGCCAGCAGCGTAGGAGGGGACATCGGACTTGGAGGCTATGGCTACACCTTC.

This clonotype was detected many times. The chain uses TRBV29-1 and TRBJ2-1; 14 bases match TRBD2. V trimming: 7 bases; J trimming: 7 bases; junction bases outside the gene matches: 6. Germline CDR1 and CDR2: SQVTM and ANQGSEA. The CDR3 consists of 14 residues. The CDR3: CSARLAGGGNEQFF. CDR3 DNA: TGCAGCGCAAGACTAGCGGGAGGGGGGAATGAGCAGTTCTTC.

The rearrangement joins TRBV25-1 to TRBJ2-7, with D maybe TRBD1 (5 bases). This CDR3 is 14 amino acids long. With 3 bases removed from V and 4 bases from J, the gap between germline ends came to 13 bases. In germline, CDR1 is MGHDK, CDR2 SYGVNS. CDR3 nucleotide sequence: TGTGCCAGCAGTGACAGGGTCGCTTGGTACGAGCAGTACTTC. Translated, it gives CASSDRVAWYEQYF.

This clonotype has a count of ten or more. The V call is TRBV7-3, the J call TRBJ2-5, with D hard to call. Looked up from germline, CDR1 is SGHTA and CDR2 is FQGTGA. The CDR3 loop spans 13 amino acids. V gave up 6 bases and J gave up 5 bases, with 13 bases separating them. CDR3 in amino acids: CASSRYMGETQYF. DNA of the CDR3: TGTGCCAGCAGTAGATACATGGGGGAGACCCAGTACTTC. Full variable domain (missing parts from reference TRBV7-3 and TRBJ2-5): GAGVSQTPSNKVTEKGKYVELRCDPISGHTALYWYRQSLGQGPEFLIYFQGTGAADDSGLPNDRFFAVRPEGSVSTLKIQRTERGDSAVYLCASSRYMGETQYFGPGTRLLVL.